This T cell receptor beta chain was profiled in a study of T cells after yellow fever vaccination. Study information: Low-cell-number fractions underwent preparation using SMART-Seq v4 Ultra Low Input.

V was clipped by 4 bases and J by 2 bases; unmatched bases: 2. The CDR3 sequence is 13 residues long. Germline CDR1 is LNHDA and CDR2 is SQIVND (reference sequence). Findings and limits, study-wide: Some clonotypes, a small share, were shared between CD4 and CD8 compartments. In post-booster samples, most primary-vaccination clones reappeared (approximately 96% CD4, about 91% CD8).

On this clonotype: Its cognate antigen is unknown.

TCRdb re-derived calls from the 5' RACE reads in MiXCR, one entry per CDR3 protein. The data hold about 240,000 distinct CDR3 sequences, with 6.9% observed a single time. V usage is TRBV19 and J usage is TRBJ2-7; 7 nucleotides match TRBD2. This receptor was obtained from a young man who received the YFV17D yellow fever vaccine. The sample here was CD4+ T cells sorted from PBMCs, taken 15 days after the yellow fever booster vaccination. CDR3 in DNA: TGTGCCAGTAGTACGGGAGGTGCCTACGAGCAGTACTTC. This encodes CASSTGGAYEQYF.